This entry concerns a single T cell receptor (beta chain). The antigen is undetermined. This entry comes from a study of cytomegalovirus exposure and HLA in healthy donors. Study-wide results and limits: Later analysis suggested links between common viral pathogens and several top significant clusters.

Germline V gene lookup returns CDR1 SGHTA and CDR2 FQGNSA. V gave up 5 bases and J gave up 7 bases; unmatched junction bases: 6. This CDR3 contains 15 residues. Primers included in the PCR were 60 Vbeta and 13 Jbeta primers. Only in-frame clones appear in the TCRdb table, and some are missing; sequencing was by immunoSEQ multiplex PCR. The sample holds approximately 130,000 clones, approximately 80% seen once. This sequence joins TRBV7-2 and TRBJ2-1; TRBD2 aligns across 12 bases. Sequenced: PBMCs. The clonotype comes from a man aged 50-60 years in good health and CMV-seronegative. CDR3 sequence reads: CASSQTSGRQNEQFF. In DNA, the CDR3 is TGTGCCAGCAGCCAGACTAGCGGGAGACAAAATGAGCAGTTCTTC.